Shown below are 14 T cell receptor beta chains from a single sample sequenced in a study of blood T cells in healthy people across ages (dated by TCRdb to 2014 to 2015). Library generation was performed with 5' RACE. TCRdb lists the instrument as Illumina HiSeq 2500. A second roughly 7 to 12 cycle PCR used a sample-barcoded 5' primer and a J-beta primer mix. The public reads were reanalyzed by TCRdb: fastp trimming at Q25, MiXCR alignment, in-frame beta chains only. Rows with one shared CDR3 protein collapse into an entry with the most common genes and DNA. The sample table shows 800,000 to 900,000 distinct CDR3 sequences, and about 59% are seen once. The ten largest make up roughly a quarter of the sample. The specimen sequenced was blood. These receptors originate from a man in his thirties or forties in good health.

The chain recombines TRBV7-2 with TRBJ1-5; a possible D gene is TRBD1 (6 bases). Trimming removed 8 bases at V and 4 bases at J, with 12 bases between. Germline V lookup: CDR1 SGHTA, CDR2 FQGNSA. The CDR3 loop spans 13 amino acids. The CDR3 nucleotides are TGTGCCAGCGCCGGGGGGCAGAATCAGCCCCAGCATTTT. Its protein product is CASAGGQNQPQHF.

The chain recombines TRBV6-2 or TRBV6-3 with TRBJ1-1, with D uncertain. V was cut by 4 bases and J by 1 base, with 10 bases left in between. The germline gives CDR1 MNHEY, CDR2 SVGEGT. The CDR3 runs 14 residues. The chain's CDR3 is CASSLEGPNTEAFF. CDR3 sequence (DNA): TGTGCCAGCAGTTTGGAGGGCCCGAACACTGAAGCTTTCTTT.

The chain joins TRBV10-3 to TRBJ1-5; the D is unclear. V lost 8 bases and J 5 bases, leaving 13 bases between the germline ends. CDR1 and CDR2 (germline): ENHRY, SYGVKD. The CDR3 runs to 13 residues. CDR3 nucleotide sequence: TGTGCCATCCGGGCCGTTTTTGATCAGCCCCAGCATTTT. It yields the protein CAIRAVFDQPQHF.

CDR3 loop: CASSQDWGGASDTQYF. The CDR3 coding sequence is TGCGCCAGCAGCCAGGATTGGGGAGGGGCTTCCGATACGCAGTATTTT. J is TRBJ2-3 and V is TRBV4-3; 7 bases fit TRBD2. The CDR3 is 16 residues long. After removal of 3 bases from V and 6 bases from J, the junction contained 12 bases not matched to a gene. Germline V gene lookup returns CDR1 LGHNA and CDR2 YSLEER.

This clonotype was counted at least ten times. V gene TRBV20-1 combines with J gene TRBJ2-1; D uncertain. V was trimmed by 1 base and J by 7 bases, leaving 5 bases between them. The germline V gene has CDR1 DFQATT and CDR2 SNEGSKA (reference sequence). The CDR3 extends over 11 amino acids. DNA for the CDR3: TGCAGTGCTAGAGGGGTTAATGAGCAGTTCTTC. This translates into CSARGVNEQFF.

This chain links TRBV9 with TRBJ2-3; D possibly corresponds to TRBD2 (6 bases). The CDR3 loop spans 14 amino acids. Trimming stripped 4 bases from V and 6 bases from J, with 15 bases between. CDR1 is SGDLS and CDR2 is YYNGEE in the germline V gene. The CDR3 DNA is TGTGCCAGCAGCACCGCGCCTAGCGTGGATACGCAGTATTTT. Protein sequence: CASSTAPSVDTQYF. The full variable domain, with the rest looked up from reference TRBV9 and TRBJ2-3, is DSGVTQTPKHLITATGQRVTLRCSPRSGDLSVYWYQQSLDQGLQFLIQYYNGEERAKGNILERFSAQQFPDLHSELNLSSLELGDSALYFCASSTAPSVDTQYFGPGTRLTVL.

The CDR3 coding sequence is TGCGCCAGCAGCTTGCCACAGGGCACTGGGGCCAACGTCCTGACTTTC. Translating it yields CASSLPQGTGANVLTF. The V and J genes are TRBV5-1 and TRBJ2-6, with D possibly being TRBD1 (6 bases). Trimming cost V 1 base and J 2 bases, with 10 bases left between them. Germline V gene sequence: CDR1 SGHRS, CDR2 YFSETQ. The CDR3 sequence is 16 residues long.

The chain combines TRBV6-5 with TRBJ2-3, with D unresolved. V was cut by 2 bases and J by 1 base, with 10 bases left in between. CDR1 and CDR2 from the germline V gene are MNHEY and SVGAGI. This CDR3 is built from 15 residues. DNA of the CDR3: TGTGCCAGCAGTTACAGTTGGGTCGGCACAGATACGCAGTATTTT. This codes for CASSYSWVGTDTQYF.

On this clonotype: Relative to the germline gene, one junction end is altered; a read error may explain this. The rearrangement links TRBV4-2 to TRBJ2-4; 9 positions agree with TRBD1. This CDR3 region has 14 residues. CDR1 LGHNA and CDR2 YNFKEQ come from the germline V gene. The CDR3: CASSQGDRDGIQYF. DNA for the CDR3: TGTGCCAGTAGCCAGGGGGACAGGGATGGCATTCAGTACTTC.

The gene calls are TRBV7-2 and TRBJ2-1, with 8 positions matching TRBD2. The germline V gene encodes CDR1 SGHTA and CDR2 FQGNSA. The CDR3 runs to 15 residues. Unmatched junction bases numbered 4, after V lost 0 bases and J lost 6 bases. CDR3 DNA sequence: TGTGCCAGCAGCTTAGCAGCGGGGGAGCTCAATGAGCAGTTCTTC. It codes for CASSLAAGELNEQFF.

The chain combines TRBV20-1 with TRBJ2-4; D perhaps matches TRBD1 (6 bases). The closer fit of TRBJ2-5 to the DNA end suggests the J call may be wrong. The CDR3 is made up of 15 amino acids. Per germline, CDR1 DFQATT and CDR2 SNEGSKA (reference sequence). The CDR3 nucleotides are TGCAGTGCTAGCGGCCCTTCCGGGACATTCGAGACCCAGTACTTC. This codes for CSASGPSGTFETQYF.

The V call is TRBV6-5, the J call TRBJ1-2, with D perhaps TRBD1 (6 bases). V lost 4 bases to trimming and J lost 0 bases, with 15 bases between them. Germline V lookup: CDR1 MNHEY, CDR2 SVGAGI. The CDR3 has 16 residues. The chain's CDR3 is CASSSNSGQPNYGYTF. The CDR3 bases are TGTGCCAGCAGTTCTAATTCAGGACAGCCTAACTATGGCTACACCTTC.

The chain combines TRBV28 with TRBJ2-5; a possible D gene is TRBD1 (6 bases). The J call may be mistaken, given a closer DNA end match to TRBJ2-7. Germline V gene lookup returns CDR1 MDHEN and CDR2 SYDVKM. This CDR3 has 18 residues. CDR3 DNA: TGTGCCAGCAGCCTCAATCCCCCCGGGACAACTCCTCTCCACGAGCAGTACTTC. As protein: CASSLNPPGTTPLHEQYF.

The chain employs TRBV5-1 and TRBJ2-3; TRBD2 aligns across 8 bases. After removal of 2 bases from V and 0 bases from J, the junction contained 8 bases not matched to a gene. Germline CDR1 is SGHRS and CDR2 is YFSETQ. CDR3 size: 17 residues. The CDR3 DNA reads TGCGCCAGCAGCTTTGGACTAGCCTCATCTAGCACAGATACGCAGTATTTT. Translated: CASSFGLASSSTDTQYF.